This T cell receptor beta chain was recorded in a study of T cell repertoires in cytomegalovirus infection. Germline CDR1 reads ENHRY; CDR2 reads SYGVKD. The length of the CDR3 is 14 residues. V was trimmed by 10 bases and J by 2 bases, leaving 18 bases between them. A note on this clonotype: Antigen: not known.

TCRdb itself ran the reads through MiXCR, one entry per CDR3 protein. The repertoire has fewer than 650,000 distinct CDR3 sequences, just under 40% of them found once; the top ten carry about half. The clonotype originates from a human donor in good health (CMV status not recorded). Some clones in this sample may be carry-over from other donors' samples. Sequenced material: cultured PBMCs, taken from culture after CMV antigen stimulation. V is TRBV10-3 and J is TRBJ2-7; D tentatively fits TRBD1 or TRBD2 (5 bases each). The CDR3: CATSPGTQAYEQYF. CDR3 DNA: TGTGCCACTTCTCCCGGGACCCAAGCCTACGAGCAGTACTTC.